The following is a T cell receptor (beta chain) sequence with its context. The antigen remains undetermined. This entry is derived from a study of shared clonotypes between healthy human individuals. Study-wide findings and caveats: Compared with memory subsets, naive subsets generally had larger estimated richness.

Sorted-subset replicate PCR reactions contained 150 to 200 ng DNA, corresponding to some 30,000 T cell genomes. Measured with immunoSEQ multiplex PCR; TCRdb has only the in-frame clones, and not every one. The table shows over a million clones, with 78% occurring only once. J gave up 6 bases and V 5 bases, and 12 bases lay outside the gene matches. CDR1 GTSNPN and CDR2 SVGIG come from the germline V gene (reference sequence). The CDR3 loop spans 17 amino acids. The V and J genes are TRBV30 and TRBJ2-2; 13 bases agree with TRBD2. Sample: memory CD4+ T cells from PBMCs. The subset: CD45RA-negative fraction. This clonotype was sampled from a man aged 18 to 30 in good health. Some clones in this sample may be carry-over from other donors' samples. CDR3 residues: CAWEGTSGKFWAGELFF. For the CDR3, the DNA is TGTGCCTGGGAAGGGACTAGCGGGAAATTTTGGGCCGGGGAGCTGTTTTTT.